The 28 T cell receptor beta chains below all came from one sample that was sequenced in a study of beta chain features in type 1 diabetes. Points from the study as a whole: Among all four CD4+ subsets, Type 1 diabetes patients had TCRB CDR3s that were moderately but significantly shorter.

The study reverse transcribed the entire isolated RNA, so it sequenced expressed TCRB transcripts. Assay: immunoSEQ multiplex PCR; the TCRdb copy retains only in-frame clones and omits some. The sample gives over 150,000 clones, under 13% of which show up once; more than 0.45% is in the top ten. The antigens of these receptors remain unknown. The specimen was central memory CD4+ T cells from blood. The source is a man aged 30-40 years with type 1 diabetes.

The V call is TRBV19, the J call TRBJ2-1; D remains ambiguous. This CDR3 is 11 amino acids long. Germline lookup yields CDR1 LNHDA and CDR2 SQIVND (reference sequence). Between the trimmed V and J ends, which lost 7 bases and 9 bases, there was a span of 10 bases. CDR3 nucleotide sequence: TGTGCCAGTACGAGAAATACTGAGCAGTTCTTC. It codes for CASTRNTEQFF.

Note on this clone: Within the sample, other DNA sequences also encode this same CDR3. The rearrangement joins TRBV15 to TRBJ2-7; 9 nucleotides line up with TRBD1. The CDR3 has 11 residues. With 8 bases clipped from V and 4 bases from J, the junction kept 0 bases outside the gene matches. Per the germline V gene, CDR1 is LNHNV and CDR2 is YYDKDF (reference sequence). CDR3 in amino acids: CATGQGYEQYF. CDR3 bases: TGTGCCACCGGACAGGGGTACGAGCAGTACTTC.

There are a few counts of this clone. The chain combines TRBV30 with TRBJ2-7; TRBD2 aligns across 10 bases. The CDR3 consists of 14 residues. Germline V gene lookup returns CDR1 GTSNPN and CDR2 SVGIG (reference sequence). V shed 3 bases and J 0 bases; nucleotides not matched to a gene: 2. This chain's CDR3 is CAWRTSGFSYEQYF. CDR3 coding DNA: TGTGCCTGGAGGACTAGCGGGTTCTCCTACGAGCAGTACTTC.

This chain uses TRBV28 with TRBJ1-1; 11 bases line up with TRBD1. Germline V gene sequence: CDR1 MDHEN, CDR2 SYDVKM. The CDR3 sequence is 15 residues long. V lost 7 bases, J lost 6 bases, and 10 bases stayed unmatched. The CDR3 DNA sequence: TGTGCCAGCACGGAACGGACAGGGGGCTTCCCTGAAGCTTTCTTT. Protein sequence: CASTERTGGFPEAFF.

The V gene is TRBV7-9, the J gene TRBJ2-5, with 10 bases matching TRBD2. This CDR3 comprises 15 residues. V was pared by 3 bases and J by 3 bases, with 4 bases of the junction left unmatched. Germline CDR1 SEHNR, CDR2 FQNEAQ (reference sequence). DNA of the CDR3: TGTGCCAGCAGCTTTCCTGGACTAGCGGAAGAGACCCAGTACTTC. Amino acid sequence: CASSFPGLAEETQYF. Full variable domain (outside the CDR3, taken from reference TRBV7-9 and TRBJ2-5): DTGVSQNPRHKITKRGQNVTFRCDPISEHNRLYWYRQTLGQGPEFLTYFQNEAQLEKSRLLSDRFSAERPKGSFSTLEIQRTEQGDSAMYLCASSFPGLAEETQYFGPGTRLLVL.

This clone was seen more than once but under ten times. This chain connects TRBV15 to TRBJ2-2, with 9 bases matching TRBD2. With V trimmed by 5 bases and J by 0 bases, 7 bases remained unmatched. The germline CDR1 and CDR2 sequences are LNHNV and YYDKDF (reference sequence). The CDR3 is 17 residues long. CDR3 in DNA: TGTGCCACCAGCCGAACCAAGCGGGGGGCGAACACCGGGGAGCTGTTTTTT. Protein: CATSRTKRGANTGELFF.

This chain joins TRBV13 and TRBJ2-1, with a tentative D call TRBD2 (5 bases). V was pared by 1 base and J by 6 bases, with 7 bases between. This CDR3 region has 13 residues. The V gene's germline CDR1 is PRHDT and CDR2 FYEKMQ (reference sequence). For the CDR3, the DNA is TGTGCCAGCAGCTTAGATGGGAGCAATGAGCAGTTCTTC. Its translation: CASSLDGSNEQFF.

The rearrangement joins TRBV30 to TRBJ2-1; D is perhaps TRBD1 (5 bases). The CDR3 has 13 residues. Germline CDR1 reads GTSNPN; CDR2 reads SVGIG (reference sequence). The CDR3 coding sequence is TGTGCTTCGAGACAGCCCTCCTACAATGAGCAGTTCTTC. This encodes CASRQPSYNEQFF.

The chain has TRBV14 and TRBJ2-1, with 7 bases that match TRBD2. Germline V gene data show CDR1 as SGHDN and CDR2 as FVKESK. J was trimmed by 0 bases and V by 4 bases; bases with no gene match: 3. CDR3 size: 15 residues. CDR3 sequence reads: CASSPLAASYNEQFF. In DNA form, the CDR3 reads TGTGCCAGCAGCCCCCTAGCGGCCTCCTACAATGAGCAGTTCTTC.

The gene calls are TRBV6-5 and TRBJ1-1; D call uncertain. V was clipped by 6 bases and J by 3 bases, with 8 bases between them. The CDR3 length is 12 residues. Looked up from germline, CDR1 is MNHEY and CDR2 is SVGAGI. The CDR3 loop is CASRQQYTEAFF. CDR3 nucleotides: TGTGCCAGCAGACAGCAATACACTGAAGCTTTCTTT.

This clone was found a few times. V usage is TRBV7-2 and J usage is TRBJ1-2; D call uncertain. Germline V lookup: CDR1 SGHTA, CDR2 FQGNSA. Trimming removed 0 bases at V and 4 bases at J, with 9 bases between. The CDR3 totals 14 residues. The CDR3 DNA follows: TGTGCCAGCAGCTTAGCCGTCGGTCCCTATGGCTACACCTTC. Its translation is CASSLAVGPYGYTF.

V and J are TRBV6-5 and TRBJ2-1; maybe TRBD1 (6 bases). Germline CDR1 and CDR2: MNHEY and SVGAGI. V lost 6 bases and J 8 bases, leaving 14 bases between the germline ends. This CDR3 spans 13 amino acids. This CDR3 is CASREGVAYEQFF. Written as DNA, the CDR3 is TGTGCCAGCAGAGAGGGGGTAGCGTATGAGCAGTTCTTC.

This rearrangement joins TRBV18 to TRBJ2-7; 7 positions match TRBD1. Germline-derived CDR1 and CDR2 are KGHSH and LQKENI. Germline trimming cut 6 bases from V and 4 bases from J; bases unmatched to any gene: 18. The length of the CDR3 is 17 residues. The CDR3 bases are TGTGCCAGCTCTTCCTTATCCCCCCGGGACAGCTCTTACGAGCAGTACTTC. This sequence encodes CASSSLSPRDSSYEQYF.

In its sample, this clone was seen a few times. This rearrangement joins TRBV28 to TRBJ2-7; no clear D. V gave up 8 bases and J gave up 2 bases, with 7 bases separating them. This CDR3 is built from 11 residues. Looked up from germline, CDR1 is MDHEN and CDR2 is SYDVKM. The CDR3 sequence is CASPSAYEQYF. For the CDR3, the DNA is TGTGCCAGCCCCTCCGCCTACGAGCAGTACTTC.

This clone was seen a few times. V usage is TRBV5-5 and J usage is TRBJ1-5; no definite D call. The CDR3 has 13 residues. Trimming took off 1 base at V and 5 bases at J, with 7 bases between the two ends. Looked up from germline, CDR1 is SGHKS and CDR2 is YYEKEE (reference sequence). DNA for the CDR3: TGTGCCAGCAGCTTGCCGGGTGATCAGCCCCAGCATTTT. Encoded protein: CASSLPGDQPQHF.

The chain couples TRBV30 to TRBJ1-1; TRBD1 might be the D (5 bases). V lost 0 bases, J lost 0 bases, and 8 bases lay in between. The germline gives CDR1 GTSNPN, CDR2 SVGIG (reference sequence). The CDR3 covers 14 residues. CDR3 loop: CAWSVSQVNTEAFF. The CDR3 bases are TGTGCCTGGAGTGTATCACAGGTGAACACTGAAGCTTTCTTT.

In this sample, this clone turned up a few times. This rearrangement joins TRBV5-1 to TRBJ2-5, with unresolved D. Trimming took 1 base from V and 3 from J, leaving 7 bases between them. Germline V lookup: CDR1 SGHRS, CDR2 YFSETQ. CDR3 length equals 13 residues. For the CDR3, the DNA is TGCGCCAGCAGCTTGCATGCAGAAGAGACCCAGTACTTC. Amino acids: CASSLHAEETQYF. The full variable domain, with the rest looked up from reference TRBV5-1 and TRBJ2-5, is KAGVTQTPRYLIKTRGQQVTLSCSPISGHRSVSWYQQTPGQGLQFLFEYFSETQRNKGNFPGRFSGRQFSNSRSEMNVSTLELGDSALYLCASSLHAEETQYFGPGTRLLVL.

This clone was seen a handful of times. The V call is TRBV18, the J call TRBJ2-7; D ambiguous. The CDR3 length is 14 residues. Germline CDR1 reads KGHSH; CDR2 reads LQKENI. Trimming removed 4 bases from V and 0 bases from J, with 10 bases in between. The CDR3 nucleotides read TGTGCCAGCTCACTTGAAATGGCCTCCTACGAGCAGTACTTC. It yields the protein CASSLEMASYEQYF.

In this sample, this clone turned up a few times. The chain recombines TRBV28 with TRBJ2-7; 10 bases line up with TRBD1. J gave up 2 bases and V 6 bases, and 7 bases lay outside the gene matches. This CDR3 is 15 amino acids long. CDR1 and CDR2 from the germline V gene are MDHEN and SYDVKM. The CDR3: CASSYDRGPTYEQYF. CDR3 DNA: TGTGCCAGCAGCTACGACAGGGGGCCTACCTACGAGCAGTACTTC.

Here the CDR3 reads CASSQPQGEAFF. DNA of the CDR3: TGTGCCAGCAGCCAACCACAGGGAGAGGCTTTCTTT. This rearrangement joins TRBV4-2 to TRBJ1-1, with D tentatively TRBD1 (6 bases). CDR1 and CDR2 from the germline V gene are LGHNA and YNFKEQ. This CDR3 comprises 12 residues. Trimming stripped 2 bases from V and 11 bases from J, with 12 bases between.

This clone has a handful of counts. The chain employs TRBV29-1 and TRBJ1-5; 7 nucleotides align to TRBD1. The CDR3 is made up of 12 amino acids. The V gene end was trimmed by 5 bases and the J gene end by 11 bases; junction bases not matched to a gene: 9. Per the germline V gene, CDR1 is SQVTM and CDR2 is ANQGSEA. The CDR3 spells CSVRDSERAQHF. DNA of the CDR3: TGCAGCGTTCGGGACAGCGAACGGGCCCAGCATTTT.

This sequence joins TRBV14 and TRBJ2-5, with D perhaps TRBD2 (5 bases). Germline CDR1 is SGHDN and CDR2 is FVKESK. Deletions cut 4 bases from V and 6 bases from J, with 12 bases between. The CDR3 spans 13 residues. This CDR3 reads CASSPLATQTQYF. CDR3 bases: TGTGCCAGCAGCCCTCTAGCTACGCAGACCCAGTACTTC. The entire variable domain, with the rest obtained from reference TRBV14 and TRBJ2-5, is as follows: EAGVTQFPSHSVIEKGQTVTLRCDPISGHDNLYWYRRVMGKEIKFLLHFVKESKQDESGMPNNRFLAERTGGTYSTLKVQPAELEDSGVYFCASSPLATQTQYFGPGTRLLVL.

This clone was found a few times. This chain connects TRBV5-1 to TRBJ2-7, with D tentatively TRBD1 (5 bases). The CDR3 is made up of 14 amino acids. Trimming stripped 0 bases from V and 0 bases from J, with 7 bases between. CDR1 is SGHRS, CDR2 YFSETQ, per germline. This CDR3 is CASSLVTDSYEQYF. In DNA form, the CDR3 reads TGCGCCAGCAGCTTGGTGACAGACTCCTACGAGCAGTACTTC.

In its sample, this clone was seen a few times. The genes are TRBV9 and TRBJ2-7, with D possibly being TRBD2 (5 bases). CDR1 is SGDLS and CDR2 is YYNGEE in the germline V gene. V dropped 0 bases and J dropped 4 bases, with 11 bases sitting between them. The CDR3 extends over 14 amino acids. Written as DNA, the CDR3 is TGTGCCAGCAGCGTAGCCGGAGGCAGGTACGAGCAGTACTTC. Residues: CASSVAGGRYEQYF.

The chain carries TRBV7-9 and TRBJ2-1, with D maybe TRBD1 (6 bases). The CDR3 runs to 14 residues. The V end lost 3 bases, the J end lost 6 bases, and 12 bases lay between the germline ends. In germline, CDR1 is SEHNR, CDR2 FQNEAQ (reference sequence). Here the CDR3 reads CASSLDIRGNEQFF. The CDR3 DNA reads TGTGCCAGCAGCTTGGACATCAGGGGCAATGAGCAGTTCTTC.

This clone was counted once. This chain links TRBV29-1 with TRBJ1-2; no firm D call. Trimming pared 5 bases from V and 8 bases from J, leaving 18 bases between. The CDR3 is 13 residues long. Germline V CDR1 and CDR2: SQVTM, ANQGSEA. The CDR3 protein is CSVRRVVGRGYTF. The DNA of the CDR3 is TGCAGCGTTCGGAGAGTAGTAGGTAGGGGCTACACCTTC.

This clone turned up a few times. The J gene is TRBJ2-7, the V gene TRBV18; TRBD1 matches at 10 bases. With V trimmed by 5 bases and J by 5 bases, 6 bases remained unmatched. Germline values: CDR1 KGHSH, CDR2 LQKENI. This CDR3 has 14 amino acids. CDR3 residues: CASSAGTGAHEQYF. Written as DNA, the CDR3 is TGTGCCAGCTCAGCCGGGACAGGGGCCCACGAGCAGTACTTC.

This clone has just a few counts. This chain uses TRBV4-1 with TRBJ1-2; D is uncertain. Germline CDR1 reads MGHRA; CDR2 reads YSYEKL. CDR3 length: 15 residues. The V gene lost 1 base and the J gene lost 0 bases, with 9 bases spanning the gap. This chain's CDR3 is CASSQVFISNYGYTF. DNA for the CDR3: TGCGCCAGCAGCCAAGTGTTCATTTCTAACTATGGCTACACCTTC.